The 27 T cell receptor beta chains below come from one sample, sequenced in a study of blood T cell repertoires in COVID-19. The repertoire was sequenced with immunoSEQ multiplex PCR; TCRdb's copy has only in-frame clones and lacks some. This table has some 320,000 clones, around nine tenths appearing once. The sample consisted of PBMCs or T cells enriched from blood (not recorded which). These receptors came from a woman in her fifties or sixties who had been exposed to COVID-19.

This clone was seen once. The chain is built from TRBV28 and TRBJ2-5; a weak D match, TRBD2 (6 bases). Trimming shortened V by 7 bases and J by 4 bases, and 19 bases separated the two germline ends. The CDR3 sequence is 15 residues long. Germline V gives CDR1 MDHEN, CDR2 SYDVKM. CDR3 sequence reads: CASTGTRRYAETQYF. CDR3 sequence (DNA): TGTGCCAGCACCGGGACTCGCAGATACGCAGAGACCCAGTACTTC.

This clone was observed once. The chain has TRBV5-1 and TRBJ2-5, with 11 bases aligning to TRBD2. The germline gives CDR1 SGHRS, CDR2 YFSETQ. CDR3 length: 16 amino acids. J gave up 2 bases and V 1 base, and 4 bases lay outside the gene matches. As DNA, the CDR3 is TGCGCCAGCAGCTTGTTAGCGGGGGGGCGACAAGAGACCCAGTACTTC. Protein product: CASSLLAGGRQETQYF.

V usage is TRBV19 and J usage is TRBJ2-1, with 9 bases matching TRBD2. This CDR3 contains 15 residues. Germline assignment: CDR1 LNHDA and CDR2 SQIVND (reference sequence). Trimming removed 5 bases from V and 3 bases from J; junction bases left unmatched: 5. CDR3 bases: TGTGCCAGTAGTCCGAGCGGGGGGCGCTACAATGAGCAGTTCTTC. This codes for CASSPSGGRYNEQFF.

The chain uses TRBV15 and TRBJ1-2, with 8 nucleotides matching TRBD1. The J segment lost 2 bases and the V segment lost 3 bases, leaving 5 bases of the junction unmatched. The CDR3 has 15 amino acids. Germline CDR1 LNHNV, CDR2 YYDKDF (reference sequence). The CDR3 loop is CATSRGGQENYGYTF. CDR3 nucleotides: TGTGCCACCAGCAGGGGGGGACAGGAGAACTATGGCTACACCTTC. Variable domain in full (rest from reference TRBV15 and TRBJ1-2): DAMVIQNPRYQVTQFGKPVTLSCSQTLNHNVMYWYQQKSSQAPKLLFHYYDKDFNNEADTPDNFQSRRPNTSFCFLDIRSPGLGDTAMYLCATSRGGQENYGYTFGSGTRLTVV.

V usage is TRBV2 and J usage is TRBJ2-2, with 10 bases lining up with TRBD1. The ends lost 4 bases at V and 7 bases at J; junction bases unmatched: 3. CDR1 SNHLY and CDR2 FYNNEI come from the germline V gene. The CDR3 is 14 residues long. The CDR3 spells CASSGQGAIGELFF. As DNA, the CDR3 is TGTGCCAGCAGTGGACAGGGGGCTATCGGGGAGCTGTTTTTT.

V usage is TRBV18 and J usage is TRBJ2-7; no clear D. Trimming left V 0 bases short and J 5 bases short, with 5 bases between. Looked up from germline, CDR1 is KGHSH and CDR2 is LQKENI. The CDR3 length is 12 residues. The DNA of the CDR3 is TGTGCCAGCTCACCACCCAGTGACGAGCAGTACTTC. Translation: CASSPPSDEQYF. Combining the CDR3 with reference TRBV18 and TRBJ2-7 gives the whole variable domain NAGVMQNPRHLVRRRGQEARLRCSPMKGHSHVYWYRQLPEEGLKFMVYLQKENIIDESGMPKERFSAEFPKEGPSILRIQQVVRGDSAAYFCASSPPSDEQYFGPGTRLTVT.

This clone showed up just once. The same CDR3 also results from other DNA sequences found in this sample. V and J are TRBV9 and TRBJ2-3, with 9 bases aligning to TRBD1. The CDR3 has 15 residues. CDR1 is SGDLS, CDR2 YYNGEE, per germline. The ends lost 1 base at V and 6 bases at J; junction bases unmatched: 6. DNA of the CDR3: TGTGCCAGCAGCGTATGGGGACAGGGAGCGGATACGCAGTATTTT. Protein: CASSVWGQGADTQYF.

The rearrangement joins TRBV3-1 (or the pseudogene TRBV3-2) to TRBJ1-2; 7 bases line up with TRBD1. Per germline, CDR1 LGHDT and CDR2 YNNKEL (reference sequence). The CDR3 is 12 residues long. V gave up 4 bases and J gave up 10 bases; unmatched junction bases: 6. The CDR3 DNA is TGTGCCAGCAGCCCACAGGGGCTGAACTACACCTTC. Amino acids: CASSPQGLNYTF.

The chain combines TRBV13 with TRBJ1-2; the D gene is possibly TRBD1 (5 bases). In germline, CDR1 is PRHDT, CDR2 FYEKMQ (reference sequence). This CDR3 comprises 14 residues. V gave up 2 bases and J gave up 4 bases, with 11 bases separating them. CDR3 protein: CASSLSEGIYGYTF. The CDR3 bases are TGTGCCAGCAGCTTATCGGAGGGGATCTATGGCTACACCTTC.

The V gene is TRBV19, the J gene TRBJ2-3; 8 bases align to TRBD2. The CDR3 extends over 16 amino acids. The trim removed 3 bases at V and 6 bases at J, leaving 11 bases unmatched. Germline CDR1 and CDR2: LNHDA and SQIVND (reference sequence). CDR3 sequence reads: CASSIVTGGHGDTQYF. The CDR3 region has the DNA TGTGCCAGTAGTATCGTAACGGGGGGGCATGGGGATACGCAGTATTTT. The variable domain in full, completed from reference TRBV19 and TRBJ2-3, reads DGGITQSPKYLFRKEGQNVTLSCEQNLNHDAMYWYRQDPGQGLRLIYYSQIVNDFQKGDIAEGYSVSREKKESFPLTVTSAQKNPTAFYLCASSIVTGGHGDTQYFGPGTRLTVL.

CDR3 residues: CASNLAGPNTGELFF. The CDR3 region has the DNA TGTGCCAGCAACTTAGCGGGGCCGAACACCGGGGAGCTGTTTTTT. The chain recombines TRBV27 with TRBJ2-2; TRBD2 matches at 8 bases. Germline assignment: CDR1 MNHEY and CDR2 SMNVEV (reference sequence). With 7 bases clipped from V and 0 bases from J, the junction kept 4 bases outside the gene matches. This CDR3 contains 15 residues.

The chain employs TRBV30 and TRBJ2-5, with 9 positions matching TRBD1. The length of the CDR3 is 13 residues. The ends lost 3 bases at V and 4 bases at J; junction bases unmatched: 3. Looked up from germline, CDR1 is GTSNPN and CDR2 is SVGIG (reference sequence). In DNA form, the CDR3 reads TGTGCCTGGAGGAACAGGGGGCTAGAGACCCAGTACTTC. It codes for CAWRNRGLETQYF.

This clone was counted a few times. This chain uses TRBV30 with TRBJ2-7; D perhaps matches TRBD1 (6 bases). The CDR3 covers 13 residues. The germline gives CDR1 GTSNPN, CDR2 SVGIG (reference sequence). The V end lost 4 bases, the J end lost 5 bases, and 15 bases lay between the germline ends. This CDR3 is CAWTRGPRDEQYF. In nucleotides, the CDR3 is TGTGCCTGGACCAGGGGCCCTAGGGACGAGCAGTACTTC.

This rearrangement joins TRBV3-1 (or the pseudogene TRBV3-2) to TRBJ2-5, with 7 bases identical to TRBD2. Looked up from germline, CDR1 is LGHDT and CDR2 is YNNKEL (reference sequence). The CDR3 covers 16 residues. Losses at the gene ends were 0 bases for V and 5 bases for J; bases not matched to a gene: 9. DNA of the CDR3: TGTGCCAGCAGCCAAGATCGATATGCGGGGGAGGAGACCCAGTACTTC. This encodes CASSQDRYAGEETQYF.

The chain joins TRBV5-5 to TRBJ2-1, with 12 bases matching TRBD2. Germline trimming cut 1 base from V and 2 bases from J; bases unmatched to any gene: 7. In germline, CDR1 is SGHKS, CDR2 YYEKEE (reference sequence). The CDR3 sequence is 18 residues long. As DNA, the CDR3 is TGTGCCAGCAGCTTGACTAGCGGGGGGCGCCTCACCTACAATGAGCAGTTCTTC. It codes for CASSLTSGGRLTYNEQFF.

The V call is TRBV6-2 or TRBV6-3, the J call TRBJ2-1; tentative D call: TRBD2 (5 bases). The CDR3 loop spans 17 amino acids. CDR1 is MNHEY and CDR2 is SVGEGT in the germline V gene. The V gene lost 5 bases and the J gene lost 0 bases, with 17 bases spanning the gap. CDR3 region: CASSQRGGASSYNEQFF. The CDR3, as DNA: TGTGCCAGCAGTCAGAGAGGAGGAGCAAGCTCCTACAATGAGCAGTTCTTC.

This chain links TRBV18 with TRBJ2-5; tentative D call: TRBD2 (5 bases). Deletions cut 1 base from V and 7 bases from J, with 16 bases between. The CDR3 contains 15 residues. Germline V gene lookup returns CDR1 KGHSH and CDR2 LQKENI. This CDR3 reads CASSPQTGSGRTQYF. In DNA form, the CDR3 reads TGTGCCAGCTCACCACAAACGGGGTCCGGTCGGACCCAGTACTTC.

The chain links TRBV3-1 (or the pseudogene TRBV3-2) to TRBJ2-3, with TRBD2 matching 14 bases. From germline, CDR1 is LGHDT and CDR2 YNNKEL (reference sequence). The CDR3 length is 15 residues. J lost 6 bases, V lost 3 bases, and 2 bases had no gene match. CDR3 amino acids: CASSQTSGGADTQYF. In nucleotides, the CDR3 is TGTGCCAGCAGCCAGACTAGCGGGGGGGCCGATACGCAGTATTTT.

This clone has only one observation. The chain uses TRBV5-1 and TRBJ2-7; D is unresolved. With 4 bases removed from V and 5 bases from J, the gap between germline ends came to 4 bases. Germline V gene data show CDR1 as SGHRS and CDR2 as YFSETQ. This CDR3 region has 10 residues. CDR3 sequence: CASSVNEQYF. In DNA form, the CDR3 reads TGCGCCAGCAGCGTCAACGAGCAGTACTTC.

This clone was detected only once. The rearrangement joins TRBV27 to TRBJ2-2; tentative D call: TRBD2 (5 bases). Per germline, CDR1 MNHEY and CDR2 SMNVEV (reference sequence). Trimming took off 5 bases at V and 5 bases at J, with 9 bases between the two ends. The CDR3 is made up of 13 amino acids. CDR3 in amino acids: CASSPTGTGELFF. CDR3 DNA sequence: TGTGCCAGCAGTCCCACGGGGACCGGGGAGCTGTTTTTT.

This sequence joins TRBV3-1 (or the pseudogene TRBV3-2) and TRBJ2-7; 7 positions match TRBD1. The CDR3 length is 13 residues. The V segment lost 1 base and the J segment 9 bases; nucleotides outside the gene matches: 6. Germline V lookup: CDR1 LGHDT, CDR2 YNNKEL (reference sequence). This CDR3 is CASSQARTGAQYF. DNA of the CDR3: TGTGCCAGCAGCCAAGCTAGGACAGGCGCGCAGTACTTC.

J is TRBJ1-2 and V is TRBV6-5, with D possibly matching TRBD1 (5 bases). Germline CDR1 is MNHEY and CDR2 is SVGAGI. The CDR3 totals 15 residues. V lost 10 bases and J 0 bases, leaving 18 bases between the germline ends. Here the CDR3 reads CATRKPGMANYGYTF. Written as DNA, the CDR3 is TGTGCCACCCGGAAACCAGGGATGGCTAACTATGGCTACACCTTC.

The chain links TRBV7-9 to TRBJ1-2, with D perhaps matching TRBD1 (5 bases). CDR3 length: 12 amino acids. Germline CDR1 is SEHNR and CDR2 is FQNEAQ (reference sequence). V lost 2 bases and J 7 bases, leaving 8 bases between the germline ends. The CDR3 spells CASSLQGGGYTF. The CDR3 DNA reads TGTGCCAGCAGCTTACAGGGCGGTGGCTACACCTTC.

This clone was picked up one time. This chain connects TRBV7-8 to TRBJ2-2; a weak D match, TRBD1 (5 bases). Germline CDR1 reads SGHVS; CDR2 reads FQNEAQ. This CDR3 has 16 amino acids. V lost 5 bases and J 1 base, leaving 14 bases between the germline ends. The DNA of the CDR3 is TGTGCCAGCAGCCGAAGAGCCACAGGGAACACCGGGGAGCTGTTTTTT. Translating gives CASSRRATGNTGELFF.

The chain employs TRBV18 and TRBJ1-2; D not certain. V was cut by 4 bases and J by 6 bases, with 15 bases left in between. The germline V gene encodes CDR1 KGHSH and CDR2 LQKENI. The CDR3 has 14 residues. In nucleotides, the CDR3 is TGTGCCAGCTCACGACCATCGGGGATAGATGGCTACACCTTC. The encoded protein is CASSRPSGIDGYTF.

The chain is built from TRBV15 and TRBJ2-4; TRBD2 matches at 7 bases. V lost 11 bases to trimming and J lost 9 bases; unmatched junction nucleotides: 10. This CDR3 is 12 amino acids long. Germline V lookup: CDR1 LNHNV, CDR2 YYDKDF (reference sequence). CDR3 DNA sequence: TGTGCCTACGGGGGAGGGAGAGGCATTCAGTACTTC. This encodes CAYGGGRGIQYF.

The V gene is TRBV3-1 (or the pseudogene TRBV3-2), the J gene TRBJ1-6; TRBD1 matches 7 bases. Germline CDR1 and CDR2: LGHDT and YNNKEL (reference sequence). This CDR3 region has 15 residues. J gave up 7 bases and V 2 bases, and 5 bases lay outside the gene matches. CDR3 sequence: CASSQSPGQNSPLHF. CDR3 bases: TGTGCCAGCAGCCAATCGCCGGGACAGAATTCACCCCTCCACTTT.